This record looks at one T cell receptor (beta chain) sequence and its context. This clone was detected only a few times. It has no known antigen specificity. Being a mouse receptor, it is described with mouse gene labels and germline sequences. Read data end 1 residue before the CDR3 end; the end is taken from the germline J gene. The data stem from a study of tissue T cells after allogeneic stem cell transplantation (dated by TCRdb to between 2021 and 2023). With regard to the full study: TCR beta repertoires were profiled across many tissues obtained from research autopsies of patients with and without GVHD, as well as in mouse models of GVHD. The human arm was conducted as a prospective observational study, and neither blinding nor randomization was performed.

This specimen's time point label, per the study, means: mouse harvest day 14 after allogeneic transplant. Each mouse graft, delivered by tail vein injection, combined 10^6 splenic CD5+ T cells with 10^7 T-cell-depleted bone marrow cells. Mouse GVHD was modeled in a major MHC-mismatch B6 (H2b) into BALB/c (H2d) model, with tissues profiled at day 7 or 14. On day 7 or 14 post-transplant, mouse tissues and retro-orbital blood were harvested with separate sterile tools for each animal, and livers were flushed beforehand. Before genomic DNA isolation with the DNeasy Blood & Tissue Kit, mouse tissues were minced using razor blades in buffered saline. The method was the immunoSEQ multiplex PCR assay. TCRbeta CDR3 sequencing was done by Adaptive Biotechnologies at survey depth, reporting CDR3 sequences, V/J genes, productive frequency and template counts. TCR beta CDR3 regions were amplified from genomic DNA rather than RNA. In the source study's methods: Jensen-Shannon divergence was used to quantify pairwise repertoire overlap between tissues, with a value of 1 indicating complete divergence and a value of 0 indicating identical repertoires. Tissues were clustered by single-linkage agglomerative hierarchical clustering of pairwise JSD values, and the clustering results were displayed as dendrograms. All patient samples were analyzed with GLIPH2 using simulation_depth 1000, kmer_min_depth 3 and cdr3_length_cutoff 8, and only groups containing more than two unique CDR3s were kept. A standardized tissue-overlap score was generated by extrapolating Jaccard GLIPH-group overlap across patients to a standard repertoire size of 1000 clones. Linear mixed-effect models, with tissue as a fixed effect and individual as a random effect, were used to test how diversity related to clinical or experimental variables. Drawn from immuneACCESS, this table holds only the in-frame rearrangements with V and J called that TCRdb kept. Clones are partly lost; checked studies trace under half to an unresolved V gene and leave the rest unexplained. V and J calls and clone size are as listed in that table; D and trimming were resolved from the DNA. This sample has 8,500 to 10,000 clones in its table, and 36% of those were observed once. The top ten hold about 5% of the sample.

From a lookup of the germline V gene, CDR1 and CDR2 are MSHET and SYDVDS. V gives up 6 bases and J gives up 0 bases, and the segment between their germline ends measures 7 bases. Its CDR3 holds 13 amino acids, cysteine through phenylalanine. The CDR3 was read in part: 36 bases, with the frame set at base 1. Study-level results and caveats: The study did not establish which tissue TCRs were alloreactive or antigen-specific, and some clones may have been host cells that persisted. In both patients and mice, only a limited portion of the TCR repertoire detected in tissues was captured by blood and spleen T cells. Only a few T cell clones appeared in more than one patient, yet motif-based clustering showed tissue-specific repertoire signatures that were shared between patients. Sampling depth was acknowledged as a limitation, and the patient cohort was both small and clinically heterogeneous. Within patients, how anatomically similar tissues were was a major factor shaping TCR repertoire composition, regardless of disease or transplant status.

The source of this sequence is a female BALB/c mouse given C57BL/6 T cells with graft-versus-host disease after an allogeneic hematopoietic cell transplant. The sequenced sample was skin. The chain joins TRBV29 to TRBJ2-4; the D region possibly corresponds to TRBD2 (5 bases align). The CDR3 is CASRWGSQNTLYF. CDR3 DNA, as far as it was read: TGTGCTAGCAGATGGGGTAGTCAAAACACCTTGTAC.